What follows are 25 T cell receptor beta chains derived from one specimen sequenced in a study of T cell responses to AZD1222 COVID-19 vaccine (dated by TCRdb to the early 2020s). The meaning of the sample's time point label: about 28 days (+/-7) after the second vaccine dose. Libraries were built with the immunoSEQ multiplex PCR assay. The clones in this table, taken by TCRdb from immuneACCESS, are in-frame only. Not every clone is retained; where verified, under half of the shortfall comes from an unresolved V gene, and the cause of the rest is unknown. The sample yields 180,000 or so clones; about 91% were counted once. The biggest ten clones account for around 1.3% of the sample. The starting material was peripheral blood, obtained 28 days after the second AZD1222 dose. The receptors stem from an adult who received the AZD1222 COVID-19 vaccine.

CDR3 bases: TGTGCCAGCAGCCAGATAGGGGGACAGCGCAATCAGCCCCAGCATTTT. Translated: CASSQIGGQRNQPQHF. This rearrangement joins TRBV6-2 or TRBV6-3 to TRBJ1-5; TRBD1 matches 7 bases. CDR3 length: 16 residues. Germline V gene data show CDR1 as MNHEY and CDR2 as SVGEGT. V lost 6 bases to trimming and J lost 2 bases; unmatched junction nucleotides: 10.

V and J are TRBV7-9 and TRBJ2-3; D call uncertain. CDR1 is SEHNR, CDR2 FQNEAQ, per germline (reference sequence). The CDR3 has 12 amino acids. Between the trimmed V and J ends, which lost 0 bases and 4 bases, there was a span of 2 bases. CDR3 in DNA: TGTGCCAGCAGCTTAGCGTCAGATACGCAGTATTTT. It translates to CASSLASDTQYF.

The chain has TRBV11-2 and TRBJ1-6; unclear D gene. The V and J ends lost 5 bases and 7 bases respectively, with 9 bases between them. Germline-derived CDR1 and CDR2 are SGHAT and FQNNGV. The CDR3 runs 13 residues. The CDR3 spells CASSRMGNSPLHF. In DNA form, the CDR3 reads TGTGCCAGCAGCCGGATGGGGAATTCACCCCTCCACTTT.

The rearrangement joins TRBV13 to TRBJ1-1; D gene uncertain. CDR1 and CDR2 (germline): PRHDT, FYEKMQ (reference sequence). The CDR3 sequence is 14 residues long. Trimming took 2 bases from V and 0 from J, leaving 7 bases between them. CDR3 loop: CASSLPTLNTEAFF. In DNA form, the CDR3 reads TGTGCCAGCAGCTTACCCACCCTGAACACTGAAGCTTTCTTT.

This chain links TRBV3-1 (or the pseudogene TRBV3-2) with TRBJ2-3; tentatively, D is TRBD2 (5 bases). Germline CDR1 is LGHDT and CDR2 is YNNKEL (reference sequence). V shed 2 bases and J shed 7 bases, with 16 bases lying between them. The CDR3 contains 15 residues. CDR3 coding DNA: TGTGCCAGCAGCCAAACCCGGGGTACCTCCAATACGCAGTATTTT. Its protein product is CASSQTRGTSNTQYF.

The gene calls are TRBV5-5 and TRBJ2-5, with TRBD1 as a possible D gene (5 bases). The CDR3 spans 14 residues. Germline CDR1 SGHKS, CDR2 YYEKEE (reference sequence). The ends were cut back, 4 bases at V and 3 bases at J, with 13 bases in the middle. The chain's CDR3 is CASSPTSREETQYF. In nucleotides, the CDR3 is TGTGCCAGCAGCCCCACTTCCAGGGAAGAGACCCAGTACTTC.

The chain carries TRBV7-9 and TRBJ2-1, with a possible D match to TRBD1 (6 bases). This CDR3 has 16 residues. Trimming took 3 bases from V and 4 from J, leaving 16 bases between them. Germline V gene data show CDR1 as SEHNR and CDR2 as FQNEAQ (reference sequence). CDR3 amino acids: CASSLDLGARYNEQFF. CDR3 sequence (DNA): TGTGCCAGCAGCTTGGATTTGGGGGCGCGTTACAATGAGCAGTTCTTC. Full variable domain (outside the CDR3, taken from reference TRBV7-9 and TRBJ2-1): DTGVSQNPRHKITKRGQNVTFRCDPISEHNRLYWYRQTLGQGPEFLTYFQNEAQLEKSRLLSDRFSAERPKGSFSTLEIQRTEQGDSAMYLCASSLDLGARYNEQFFGPGTRLTVL.

This CDR3 reads CASSLRTASKNTEAFF. CDR3 in DNA: TGTGCCAGCAGCTTGAGGACAGCGTCTAAGAACACTGAAGCTTTCTTT. This chain uses TRBV5-6 with TRBJ1-1; D perhaps matches TRBD1 (6 bases). The V end was cut by 1 base, the J end by 1 base, with 14 bases between. The germline V gene encodes CDR1 SGHDT and CDR2 YYEEEE. The CDR3 spans 16 residues.

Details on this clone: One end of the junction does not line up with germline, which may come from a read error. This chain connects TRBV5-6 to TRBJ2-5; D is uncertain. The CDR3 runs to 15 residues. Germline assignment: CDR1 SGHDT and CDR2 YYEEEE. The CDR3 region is CASTLLYIPRETQYF. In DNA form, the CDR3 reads TGTGCCAGCACCTTGTTATATATCCCTAGGGAGACCCAGTACTTC.

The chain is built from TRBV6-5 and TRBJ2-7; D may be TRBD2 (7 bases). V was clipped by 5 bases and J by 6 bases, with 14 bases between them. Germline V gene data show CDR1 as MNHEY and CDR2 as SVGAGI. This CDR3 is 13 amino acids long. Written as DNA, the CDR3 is TGTGCCAGCAGTCCCGAGGGGGGGACCGAGCAGTACTTC. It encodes CASSPEGGTEQYF.

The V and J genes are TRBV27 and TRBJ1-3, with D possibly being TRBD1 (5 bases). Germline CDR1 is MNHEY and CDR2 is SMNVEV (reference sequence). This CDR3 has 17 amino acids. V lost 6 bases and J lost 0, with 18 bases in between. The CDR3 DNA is TGTGCCAGCAGCCCCCGAACAATGGGGGGCTCTGGAAACACCATATATTTT. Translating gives CASSPRTMGGSGNTIYF.

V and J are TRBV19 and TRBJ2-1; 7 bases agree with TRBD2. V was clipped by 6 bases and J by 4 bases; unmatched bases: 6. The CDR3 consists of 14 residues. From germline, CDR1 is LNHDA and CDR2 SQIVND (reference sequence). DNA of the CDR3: TGTGCCAGTAGAGAGGCGGGAGAGTACAATGAGCAGTTCTTC. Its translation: CASREAGEYNEQFF.

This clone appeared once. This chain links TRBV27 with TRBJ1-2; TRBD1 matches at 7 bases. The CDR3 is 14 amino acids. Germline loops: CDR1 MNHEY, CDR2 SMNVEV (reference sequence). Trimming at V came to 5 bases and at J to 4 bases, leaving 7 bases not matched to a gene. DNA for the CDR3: TGTGCCAGCAGTACCGCGGACAGGATCTATGGCTACACCTTC. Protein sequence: CASSTADRIYGYTF.

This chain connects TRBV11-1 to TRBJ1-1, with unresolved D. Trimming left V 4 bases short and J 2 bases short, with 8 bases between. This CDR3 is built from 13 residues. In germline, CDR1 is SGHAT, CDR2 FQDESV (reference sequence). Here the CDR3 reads CASSSPSNTEAFF. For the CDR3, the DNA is TGTGCCAGCAGCTCCCCGTCCAACACTGAAGCTTTCTTT.

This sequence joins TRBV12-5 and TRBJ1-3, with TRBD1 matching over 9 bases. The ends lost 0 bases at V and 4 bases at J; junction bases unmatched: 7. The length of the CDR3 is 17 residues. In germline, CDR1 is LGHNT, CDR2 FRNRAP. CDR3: CASGLVNGQGIGNTIYF. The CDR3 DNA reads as TGTGCTAGTGGTTTGGTTAATGGACAGGGGATCGGAAACACCATATATTTT.

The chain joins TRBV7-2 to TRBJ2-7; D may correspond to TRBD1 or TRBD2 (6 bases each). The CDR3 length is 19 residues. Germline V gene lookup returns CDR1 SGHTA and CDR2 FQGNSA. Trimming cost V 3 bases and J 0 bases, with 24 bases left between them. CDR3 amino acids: CASSLGGVGHLFPSYEQYF. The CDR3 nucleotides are TGTGCCAGCAGCTTGGGGGGTGTGGGACACCTATTTCCCTCCTACGAGCAGTACTTC. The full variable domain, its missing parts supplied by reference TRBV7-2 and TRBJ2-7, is GAGVSQSPSNKVTEKGKDVELRCDPISGHTALYWYRQSLGQGLEFLIYFQGNSAPDKSGLPSDRFSAERTGGSVSTLTIQRTQQEDSAVYLCASSLGGVGHLFPSYEQYFGPGTRLTVT.

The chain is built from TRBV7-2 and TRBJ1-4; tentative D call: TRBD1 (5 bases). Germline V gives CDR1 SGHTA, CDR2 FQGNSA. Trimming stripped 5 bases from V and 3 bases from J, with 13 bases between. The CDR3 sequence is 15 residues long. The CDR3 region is CASSPRQSANEKLFF. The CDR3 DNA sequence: TGTGCCAGCAGCCCCCGACAGTCAGCTAATGAAAAACTGTTTTTT.

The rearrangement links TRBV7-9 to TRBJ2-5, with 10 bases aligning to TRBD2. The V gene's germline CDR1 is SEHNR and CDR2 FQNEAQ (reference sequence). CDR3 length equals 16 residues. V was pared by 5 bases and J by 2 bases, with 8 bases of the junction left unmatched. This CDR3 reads CASSPGTSVRQETQYF. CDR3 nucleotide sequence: TGTGCCAGCAGCCCGGGGACTAGCGTAAGGCAAGAGACCCAGTACTTC.

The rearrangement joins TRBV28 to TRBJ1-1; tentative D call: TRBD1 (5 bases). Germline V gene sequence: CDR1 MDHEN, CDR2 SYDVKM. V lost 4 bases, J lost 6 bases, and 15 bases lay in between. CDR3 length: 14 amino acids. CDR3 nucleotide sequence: TGTGCCAGCAGTTCGGGGGGGACTTTCCCTGAAGCTTTCTTT. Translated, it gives CASSSGGTFPEAFF.

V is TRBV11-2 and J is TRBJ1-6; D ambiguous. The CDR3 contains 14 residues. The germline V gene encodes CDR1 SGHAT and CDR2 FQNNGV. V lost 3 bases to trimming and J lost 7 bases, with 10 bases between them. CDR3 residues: CASSFVSGNSPLHF. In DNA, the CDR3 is TGTGCCAGCAGCTTCGTGTCTGGGAATTCACCCCTCCACTTT.

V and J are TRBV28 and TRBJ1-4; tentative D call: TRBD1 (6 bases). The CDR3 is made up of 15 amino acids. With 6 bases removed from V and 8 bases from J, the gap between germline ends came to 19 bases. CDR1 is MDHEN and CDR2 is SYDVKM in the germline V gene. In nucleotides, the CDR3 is TGTGCCAGCAGGTCCCCCGGGACATCCGACGAAAAACTGTTTTTT. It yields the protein CASRSPGTSDEKLFF.

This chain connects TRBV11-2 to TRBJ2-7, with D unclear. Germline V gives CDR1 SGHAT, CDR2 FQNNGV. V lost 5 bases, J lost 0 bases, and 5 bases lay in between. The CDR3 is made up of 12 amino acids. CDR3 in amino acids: CASSPPSYEQYF. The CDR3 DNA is TGTGCCAGCAGCCCTCCCTCCTACGAGCAGTACTTC.

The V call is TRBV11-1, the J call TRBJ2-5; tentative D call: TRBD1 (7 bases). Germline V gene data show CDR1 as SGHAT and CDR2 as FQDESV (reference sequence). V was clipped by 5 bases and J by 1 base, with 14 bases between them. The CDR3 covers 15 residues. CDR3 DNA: TGTGCCAGCAGCCGAGGGGGGACAGCCCAAGAGACCCAGTACTTC. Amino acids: CASSRGGTAQETQYF.

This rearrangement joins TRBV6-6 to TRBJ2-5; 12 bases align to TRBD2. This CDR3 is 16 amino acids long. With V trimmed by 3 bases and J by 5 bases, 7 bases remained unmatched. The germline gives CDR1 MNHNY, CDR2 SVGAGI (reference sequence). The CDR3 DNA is TGTGCCAGCAGTTATCCTAGCGGGAGGGTGGAGGAGACCCAGTACTTC. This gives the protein CASSYPSGRVEETQYF.

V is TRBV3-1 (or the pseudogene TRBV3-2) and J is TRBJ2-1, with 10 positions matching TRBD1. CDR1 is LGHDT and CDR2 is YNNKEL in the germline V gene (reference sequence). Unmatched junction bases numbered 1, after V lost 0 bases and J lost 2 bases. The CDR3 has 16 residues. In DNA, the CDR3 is TGTGCCAGCAGCCAAGAGGACAGGGGGACCTACAATGAGCAGTTCTTC. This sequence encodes CASSQEDRGTYNEQFF.